This entry features one TCR beta chain sequence. Its binding antigen is unknown. The input lacks base qualities; no much larger clone sits a single base away. These data are taken from a study of blood T cell repertoires in COVID-19 (dated by TCRdb to about 2020). With respect to the entire study: Samples from collaborators originated in the United States, Italy and Spain and spanned both the acute and convalescent phases of COVID-19. The material from the prospective study consisted of cDNA or gDNA derived from T cells, B-cell-depleted T cells, or PBMCs. The dataset comprised deeply sampled blood TCRbeta repertoires from subjects exposed to, actively infected with, or recovered from COVID-19. The repertoires were released in a freely available public database intended as a resource for research on the immune response to SARS-CoV-2. The samples were drawn from two sources: the first 160 participants of the ongoing ImmuneRACE study, and over 1,000 subjects contributed by 6 global collaborators. A de-identified subject ID, COVID-19 status, age in years and sex were almost always included in the sample metadata. Where available, HLA class I and class II types were obtained from metadata supplied by the sample provider rather than from assay-based typing. Study-wide findings and limitations: Clinical and demographic metadata were provided uncurated, with the amount varying by source and participant.

TCRbeta CDR3 regions were amplified from genomic DNA using the immunoSEQ Assay, a bias-controlled multiplex PCR. The original pipeline was this. Nucleated cell counts per sample were estimated from amplification of reference gene primers within the assay. To quantify the absolute abundance of each unique TCRbeta CDR3 rearrangement, sequence reads were collapsed and filtered. Productive Simpson clonality was computed per sample as the square root of Simpson's diversity index over productive rearrangements. TCRdb mirrors the immuneACCESS table, restricted to in-frame sequences. Some clones are absent from its copies; in checked studies, under half trace to an unresolved V gene, and the reason for the others is unknown. For V, J and clone size, that table is used; D and trimming come from the DNA. The sample data list around 280,000 clones, and nearly 90% of these were observed just once. The top ten constitute less than 2% of the sample.

The CDR3 measures 16 amino acids from cysteine to phenylalanine. Here the CDR3 DNA is all that survives: 48 bases in frame from base 1. The trim is 0 bases for V and 0 bases for J, with a gap of 12 bases between the germline ends. CDR1 and CDR2 are read off the germline V gene as SGHRS and YFSETQ. Participants in the prospective study were aged roughly 18 to 100 years, lived in 24 United States geographic areas, and enrolled through a virtual design. In the prospective study, cohorts were assigned on the basis of participant-reported clinical history obtained from a screening survey and a study questionnaire. In the prospective study, whole blood, serum and a nasopharyngeal or oropharyngeal swab were collected from each participant by mobile phlebotomists. Prospective study participants could optionally give additional blood draws and questionnaires over a roughly two-month period. Blood samples from the prospective study were shipped frozen or at room temperature prior to DNA extraction.

This receptor was obtained from a woman aged 18-35 years with acute COVID-19. The chain is assembled from TRBV5-1 and TRBJ1-1; the D gene is perhaps TRBD1, from 5 matching bases. The material sequenced was PBMCs or T cells enriched from blood (not recorded which). The sequenced DNA: TGCGCCAGCAGCTTGGAACAGACAGTCATGAACACTGAAGCTTTCTTT. The resulting protein is CASSLEQTVMNTEAFF. The CDR3 plus the reference TRBV5-1 and TRBJ1-1 genes for the other parts give the full variable domain: KAGVTQTPRYLIKTRGQQVTLSCSPISGHRSVSWYQQTPGQGLQFLFEYFSETQRNKGNFPGRFSGRQFSNSRSEMNVSTLELGDSALYLCASSLEQTVMNTEAFFGQGTRLTVV.